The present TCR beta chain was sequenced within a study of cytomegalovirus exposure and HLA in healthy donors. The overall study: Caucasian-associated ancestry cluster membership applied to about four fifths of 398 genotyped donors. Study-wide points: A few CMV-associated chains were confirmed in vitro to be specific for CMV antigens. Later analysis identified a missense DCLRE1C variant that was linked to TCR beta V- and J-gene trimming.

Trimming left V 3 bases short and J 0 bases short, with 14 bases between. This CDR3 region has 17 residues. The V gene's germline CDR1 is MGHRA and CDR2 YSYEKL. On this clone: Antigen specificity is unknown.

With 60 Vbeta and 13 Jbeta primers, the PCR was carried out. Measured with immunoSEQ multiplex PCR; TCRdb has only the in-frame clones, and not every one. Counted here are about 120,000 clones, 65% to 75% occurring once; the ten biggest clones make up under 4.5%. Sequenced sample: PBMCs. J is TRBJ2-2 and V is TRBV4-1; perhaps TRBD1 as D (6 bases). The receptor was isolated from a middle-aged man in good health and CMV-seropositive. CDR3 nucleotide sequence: TGCGCCAGCAGCCACACCTCGGGACATCCGAACACCGGGGAGCTGTTTTTT. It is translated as CASSHTSGHPNTGELFF.